Following are 4 T cell receptor beta chains from one sample sequenced in a study of CD8 T cells in ankylosing spondylitis. One entry per CDR3 protein, called by TCRdb with MiXCR from the 5' RACE reads. This sample has about 360,000 distinct CDR3 sequences, with roughly 20% found just once. Source material: blood, either unsorted or a sorted T cell fraction (not recorded which). The receptors shown here come from a male donor with ankylosing spondylitis or in good health (not recorded which).

This chain links TRBV30 with TRBJ2-7; D gene uncertain. Germline V gene data show CDR1 as GTSNPN and CDR2 as SVGIG (reference sequence). The CDR3 length is 14 residues. Trimming stripped 2 bases from V and 4 bases from J, with 15 bases between. The CDR3 spells CAWSSRTVLYEQYF. The CDR3 coding sequence is TGTGCCTGGAGTTCCCGGACGGTCCTTTACGAGCAGTACTTC. Drawing the rest from reference TRBV30 and TRBJ2-7, the complete variable domain is SQTIHQWPATLVQPVGSPLSLECTVEGTSNPNLYWYRQAAGRGLQLLFYSVGIGQISSEVPQNLSASRPQDRQFILSSKKLLLSDSGFYLCAWSSRTVLYEQYFGPGTRLTVT.

The rearrangement joins TRBV12-3 or TRBV12-4 to TRBJ1-4; 11 nucleotides line up with TRBD1. CDR3 length: 16 amino acids. V gave up 5 bases and J gave up 4 bases; unmatched junction bases: 6. The CDR3 protein is CASSPDRGPSNEKLFF. The CDR3 DNA reads as TGTGCCAGCAGTCCGGACAGGGGGCCCAGTAATGAAAAACTGTTTTTT.

To note about this clonotype: The junction shows a germline mismatch at one end, possibly a read error. This chain links TRBV6-7 with TRBJ2-3, with 10 bases lining up with TRBD2. TRBV6-7 falls under the ORF class, with uncertain function. CDR3 length: 18 amino acids. The CDR3 DNA follows: TGTACCAGCAGTTTAGAACTAGCGGGGACAACTAGCACAGATACGCAGTATTTT. Translated, it gives CTSSLELAGTTSTDTQYF.

This sequence joins TRBV28 and TRBJ2-3, with no clear D. CDR3 length: 10 residues. Trimming removed 5 bases at V and 7 bases at J, with 4 bases between. Per germline, CDR1 MDHEN and CDR2 SYDVKM. Here the CDR3 reads CASSRYTQYF. CDR3 bases: TGTGCCAGCAGTAGGTATACGCAGTATTTT.